This entry lists 27 T cell receptor beta chains sequenced from one sample in a study of a mutant IDH1 vaccine in newly diagnosed glioma. Their antigens remain unidentified. As for time point: week 23, last vaccination. Vaccine doses each comprised 300 ug of mutant IDH1 20-mer peptide, with topical imiquimod. Measured with immunoSEQ multiplex PCR; TCRdb has only the in-frame clones, and not every one. The sample holds under 85,000 clones, more than 80% seen once. The sequenced sample was PBMCs, obtained from a glioma patient whose treatment included an IDH1 peptide vaccine. The origin of the receptors is a woman aged 45 to 65 with glioma.

This sequence joins TRBV10-2 and TRBJ1-1; tentative D call: TRBD1 (5 bases). Trimming pared 8 bases from V and 2 bases from J, leaving 9 bases between. The CDR3 has 12 residues. Germline V gene sequence: CDR1 WSHSY, CDR2 SAAADI. CDR3 in DNA: TGCGCCAGCCGGGGCAGTAACACTGAAGCTTTCTTT. It translates to CASRGSNTEAFF.

CDR3 amino acids: CASSTTGVSEKLFF. The DNA of the CDR3 is TGTGCCAGCAGCACCACAGGGGTTAGTGAAAAACTGTTTTTT. The chain couples TRBV5-4 to TRBJ1-4, with 7 positions matching TRBD1. This CDR3 has 14 amino acids. The trim removed 4 bases at V and 7 bases at J, leaving 7 bases unmatched. Germline loops: CDR1 SGHNT, CDR2 YYREEE (reference sequence).

The chain employs TRBV19 and TRBJ1-1; 7 bases are a match to TRBD1. The CDR3 sequence is 15 residues long. J was trimmed by 6 bases and V by 5 bases; bases with no gene match: 12. Per the germline V gene, CDR1 is LNHDA and CDR2 is SQIVND (reference sequence). CDR3 in DNA: TGTGCCAGTAGTCCCCGACAGGGATGGATGCCTGAAGCTTTCTTT. Amino acids: CASSPRQGWMPEAFF.

This sequence joins TRBV7-8 and TRBJ2-2, with TRBD1 matching 9 bases. The germline gives CDR1 SGHVS, CDR2 FQNEAQ. Trimming took 0 bases from V and 6 from J; bases not matched to a gene: 5. The CDR3 totals 16 residues. CDR3 coding DNA: TGTGCCAGCAGCTTAGCCCCCGACAGGGGGGCCGGGGAGCTGTTTTTT. Translating gives CASSLAPDRGAGELFF.

The chain combines TRBV27 with TRBJ1-2, with D uncertain. Germline V CDR1 and CDR2: MNHEY, SMNVEV (reference sequence). V lost 0 bases and J 8 bases, leaving 10 bases between the germline ends. The CDR3 totals 13 residues. CDR3 loop: CASSLSNQQGYTF. CDR3 DNA sequence: TGTGCCAGCAGTTTATCGAACCAGCAAGGCTACACCTTC.

The chain recombines TRBV4-1 with TRBJ2-5; 9 bases match TRBD1. The J call is doubtful: the DNA matches TRBJ2-7 better. The CDR3 covers 18 residues. Germline V gives CDR1 MGHRA, CDR2 YSYEKL. The CDR3 spells CASSQESGDRGWGYEQYF. Here the CDR3 DNA reads TGCGCCAGCAGCCAAGAATCCGGCGACAGGGGGTGGGGTTACGAGCAGTACTTC.

This chain joins TRBV27 and TRBJ1-2, with a tentative D call TRBD1 (5 bases). The germline V and J ends were trimmed by 0 bases and 6 bases, with 8 bases remaining between them. CDR3 length: 13 residues. The germline V gene has CDR1 MNHEY and CDR2 SMNVEV (reference sequence). The CDR3 protein is CASSLSWGHGYTF. The CDR3 DNA reads as TGTGCCAGCAGTTTATCTTGGGGACATGGCTACACCTTC.

This chain connects TRBV19 to TRBJ2-7, with D tentatively TRBD2 (6 bases). CDR3 length: 13 residues. The V gene lost 6 bases and the J gene lost 3 bases, with 12 bases spanning the gap. CDR1 is LNHDA and CDR2 is SQIVND in the germline V gene (reference sequence). The CDR3 loop is CASRNGGGYEQYF. For the CDR3, the DNA is TGTGCCAGTAGGAACGGGGGAGGCTACGAGCAGTACTTC.

This chain uses TRBV10-3 with TRBJ1-5; D remains unclear. In germline, CDR1 is ENHRY, CDR2 SYGVKD. Deletions cut 0 bases from V and 7 bases from J, with 7 bases between. The CDR3 consists of 13 residues. The CDR3 DNA is TGTGCCATCAGTGAGTCGCTGGAACAGCCCCAGCATTTT. Translating it yields CAISESLEQPQHF.

The rearrangement links TRBV28 to TRBJ2-3; D tentatively fits TRBD1 or TRBD2 (5 bases each). The CDR3 covers 17 residues. CDR1 MDHEN and CDR2 SYDVKM come from the germline V gene. The V and J ends lost 5 bases and 2 bases respectively, with 20 bases between them. CDR3 sequence (DNA): TGTGCCAGCAGTCAGCCTGACTATGGGACCATCACAGATACGCAGTATTTT. Translated: CASSQPDYGTITDTQYF. Drawing the rest from reference TRBV28 and TRBJ2-3, the complete variable domain is DVKVTQSSRYLVKRTGEKVFLECVQDMDHENMFWYRQDPGLGLRLIYFSYDVKMKEKGDIPEGYSVSREKKERFSLILESASTNQTSMYLCASSQPDYGTITDTQYFGPGTRLTVL.

The chain recombines TRBV18 with TRBJ2-7, with 10 positions matching TRBD2. V dropped 0 bases and J dropped 5; count of bases not matched to a gene: 4. The CDR3 has 15 amino acids. CDR1 is KGHSH, CDR2 LQKENI, per germline. The CDR3 loop is CASSPPFSGRNEQYF. The CDR3 DNA reads TGTGCCAGCTCACCACCGTTTAGCGGGAGGAACGAGCAGTACTTC.

The chain employs TRBV5-5 and TRBJ2-1; D tentatively fits TRBD1 or TRBD2 (5 bases each). Germline V lookup: CDR1 SGHKS, CDR2 YYEKEE (reference sequence). The V and J ends lost 4 bases and 13 bases respectively, with 15 bases between them. The CDR3 spans 12 residues. The CDR3 reads CASSLVEGSQFF. The CDR3 DNA reads TGTGCCAGCAGCCTCGTCGAGGGGTCTCAGTTCTTC.

This rearrangement joins TRBV18 to TRBJ2-2; TRBD1 agrees at 8 bases. This CDR3 has 16 residues. J lost 1 base, V lost 1 base, and 2 bases had no gene match. CDR1 is KGHSH, CDR2 LQKENI, per germline. CDR3 loop: CASSPRGTGNTGELFF. CDR3 DNA: TGTGCCAGCTCACCACGGGGGACAGGGAACACCGGGGAGCTGTTTTTT.

The rearrangement uses TRBV6-1 and TRBJ2-4; D unresolved. V lost 6 bases to trimming and J lost 5 bases, with 2 bases between them. This CDR3 is 10 amino acids long. Germline-derived CDR1 and CDR2 are MNHNS and SASEGT. The CDR3 region is CASRENIQYF. The CDR3 DNA sequence: TGTGCCAGCAGGGAAAACATTCAGTACTTC.

CDR3 loop: CASSPGVRDEQYF. CDR3 in DNA: TGTGCCAGCTCACCAGGAGTAAGGGACGAGCAGTACTTC. The V and J genes are TRBV18 and TRBJ2-7; D remains ambiguous. Per the germline V gene, CDR1 is KGHSH and CDR2 is LQKENI. This CDR3 region has 13 residues. Trimming left V 2 bases short and J 5 bases short, with 10 bases between.

This sequence joins TRBV19 and TRBJ1-5, with D perhaps TRBD1 (5 bases). Germline lookup yields CDR1 LNHDA and CDR2 SQIVND (reference sequence). The CDR3 length is 15 residues. With 4 bases removed from V and 7 bases from J, the gap between germline ends came to 17 bases. The DNA for the CDR3 is TGTGCCAGTAGTACCGACAGAGGGCGGGGACAGCCCCAGCATTTT. This sequence encodes CASSTDRGRGQPQHF.

The chain recombines TRBV18 with TRBJ2-1; TRBD1 agrees at 10 bases. Per the germline V gene, CDR1 is KGHSH and CDR2 is LQKENI. V lost 4 bases, J lost 10 bases, and 4 bases stayed unmatched. CDR3 length: 13 amino acids. This CDR3 is CASSLGTGDEQFF. DNA of the CDR3: TGTGCCAGCTCACTAGGGACAGGGGACGAGCAGTTCTTC.

The chain uses TRBV11-2 and TRBJ1-1; D ambiguous. V was pared by 1 base and J by 2 bases, with 8 bases between. Germline V lookup: CDR1 SGHAT, CDR2 FQNNGV. This CDR3 has 14 residues. This chain's CDR3 is CASSLVRQNTEAFF. The CDR3 DNA is TGTGCCAGCAGCTTAGTTAGACAAAACACTGAAGCTTTCTTT.

This chain joins TRBV5-5 and TRBJ1-2; D not resolved. CDR1 SGHKS and CDR2 YYEKEE come from the germline V gene (reference sequence). This CDR3 contains 15 residues. The V end lost 0 bases, the J end lost 3 bases, and 12 bases lay between the germline ends. CDR3 in amino acids: CASSLGPVPDYGYTF. The CDR3 bases are TGTGCCAGCAGCTTGGGACCGGTCCCGGACTATGGCTACACCTTC.

This clone was found once. J is TRBJ2-1 and V is TRBV15, with 8 bases lining up with TRBD2. This CDR3 region has 16 residues. Germline V lookup: CDR1 LNHNV, CDR2 YYDKDF (reference sequence). Unmatched junction bases numbered 9, after V lost 0 bases and J lost 8 bases. The CDR3, as DNA: TGTGCCACCAGCAGAGATAGGGTTAGCGGGGCTGATGAGCAGTTCTTC. This codes for CATSRDRVSGADEQFF.

The CDR3 spells CASSLGGQAEGAPYEQYF. In nucleotides, the CDR3 is TGTGCCAGCAGTTTAGGGGGCCAAGCGGAGGGGGCCCCCTACGAGCAGTACTTC. This sequence joins TRBV27 and TRBJ2-7; D perhaps matches TRBD1 (7 bases). V was clipped by 2 bases and J by 2 bases, with 22 bases between them. The germline V gene encodes CDR1 MNHEY and CDR2 SMNVEV (reference sequence). The CDR3 covers 18 residues.

The CDR3 sequence: CAISEAQGLNQPQHF. In nucleotides, the CDR3 is TGTGCCATCAGTGAGGCCCAGGGCCTCAATCAGCCCCAGCATTTT. The chain links TRBV10-3 to TRBJ1-5, with a weak D call TRBD1 (5 bases). The CDR3 has 15 amino acids. Germline-derived CDR1 and CDR2 are ENHRY and SYGVKD. V was pared by 2 bases and J by 3 bases, with 11 bases between.

The chain employs TRBV28 and TRBJ2-6, with TRBD1 matching over 9 bases. Trimming cost V 5 bases and J 0 bases; bases outside gene matches: 8. Germline CDR1 and CDR2: MDHEN and SYDVKM. This CDR3 is built from 18 residues. The CDR3 region has the DNA TGTGCCAGCAGTGGTACCGGGACAGGGAGCTCTGGGGCCAACGTCCTGACTTTC. Amino acids: CASSGTGTGSSGANVLTF.

The chain is built from TRBV19 and TRBJ2-3; 10 bases are shared with TRBD2. V lost 6 bases and J lost 5; bases outside the gene matches: 5. The germline gives CDR1 LNHDA, CDR2 SQIVND (reference sequence). The CDR3 is 14 amino acids. CDR3 sequence: CASRSGRAGDTQYF. In DNA, the CDR3 is TGTGCCAGTAGGAGCGGGAGGGCCGGAGATACGCAGTATTTT.

V is TRBV6-1 and J is TRBJ2-1; 12 bases fit TRBD2. Trimming took 6 bases from V and 8 from J; bases not matched to a gene: 8. This CDR3 region has 15 residues. The germline V gene encodes CDR1 MNHNS and CDR2 SASEGT. The CDR3 is CASSLTSGSRHEQFF. CDR3 sequence (DNA): TGTGCCAGCAGCCTGACTAGCGGGAGTCGCCATGAGCAGTTCTTC.

The chain carries TRBV10-2 and TRBJ2-2; tentative D call: TRBD2 (6 bases). The CDR3 consists of 16 residues. CDR1 is WSHSY and CDR2 is SAAADI in the germline V gene. Trimming shortened V by 8 bases and J by 5 bases, and 21 bases separated the two germline ends. CDR3 region: CASREPGGVGTGELFF. CDR3 DNA: TGCGCCAGCCGGGAGCCTGGAGGAGTCGGGACCGGGGAGCTGTTTTTT.

V gene TRBV6-5 combines with J gene TRBJ2-7; the D gene is possibly TRBD2 (5 bases). The length of the CDR3 is 16 residues. Germline CDR1 is MNHEY and CDR2 is SVGAGI. The V end was cut by 4 bases, the J end by 0 bases, with 16 bases between. The CDR3 bases are TGTGCCAGCAGTTCCCCGTCCGGGAAAAGCTCCTACGAGCAGTACTTC. Amino acid sequence: CASSSPSGKSSYEQYF.